These 10 T cell receptor beta chains were all obtained from the same sample, sequenced in a study of blood T cell repertoires in COVID-19 (dated by TCRdb to the early 2020s). The library was made by the immunoSEQ multiplex PCR assay. TCRdb limited this immuneACCESS table to in-frame rearrangements with V and J called. A share of clones is missing; checked studies link under half to unresolved V genes, and the rest is unexplained. For this sample there are about 240,000 clones; around nine tenths appear just once. The ten largest clones capture under 9% of the sample. The sequencing sample was made of peripheral blood. The receptors derive from a woman aged 65 to 85 with active or convalescent COVID-19.

The J gene is TRBJ2-2, the V gene TRBV19, with D possibly being TRBD1 (6 bases). V gave up 7 bases and J gave up 4 bases, with 16 bases separating them. CDR1 is LNHDA, CDR2 SQIVND, per germline (reference sequence). This CDR3 has 15 amino acids. CDR3 sequence: CASKVGGVATGELFF. For the CDR3, the DNA is TGTGCCAGTAAGGTAGGGGGAGTGGCCACCGGGGAGCTGTTTTTT. Based on the CDR3 plus reference TRBV19 and TRBJ2-2, the full variable domain is DGGITQSPKYLFRKEGQNVTLSCEQNLNHDAMYWYRQDPGQGLRLIYYSQIVNDFQKGDIAEGYSVSREKKESFPLTVTSAQKNPTAFYLCASKVGGVATGELFFGEGSRLTVL.

This clone showed up many times. Other DNA variants within this sample encode the same CDR3. The chain has TRBV20-1 and TRBJ1-1, with D uncertain. Trimming removed 5 bases at V and 3 bases at J, with 7 bases between. This CDR3 region has 11 residues. The germline gives CDR1 DFQATT, CDR2 SNEGSKA (reference sequence). The chain's CDR3 is CSARRDTEAFF. The CDR3 nucleotides read TGCAGTGCTCGCCGGGACACTGAAGCTTTCTTT.

V and J are TRBV4-3 and TRBJ1-5; no reliable D call. V gave up 5 bases and J gave up 1 base, with 12 bases separating them. Germline V gives CDR1 LGHNA, CDR2 YSLEER. CDR3 length: 15 residues. The DNA of the CDR3 is TGCGCCAGCAGCTATGCGCGCGGGAGCAATCAGCCCCAGCATTTT. It codes for CASSYARGSNQPQHF.

This rearrangement joins TRBV14 to TRBJ2-5; D gene uncertain. Germline-derived CDR1 and CDR2 are SGHDN and FVKESK. The length of the CDR3 is 12 residues. The V end was cut by 4 bases, the J end by 3 bases, with 6 bases between. As DNA, the CDR3 is TGTGCCAGCAGCCCGCTAGAAGAGACCCAGTACTTC. Translated: CASSPLEETQYF.

V and J are TRBV15 and TRBJ1-6, with D hard to call. With 5 bases removed from V and 5 bases from J, the gap between germline ends came to 10 bases. This CDR3 is 14 amino acids long. CDR1 and CDR2 (germline): LNHNV, YYDKDF (reference sequence). DNA for the CDR3: TGTGCCACCAGCGAGGAGGCGAATAATTCACCCCTCCACTTT. It codes for CATSEEANNSPLHF.

As concerns this clone: Germline and junction disagree at one end, which may indicate a read error. Other DNA sequences in this specimen translate into the identical CDR3. This rearrangement joins TRBV19 to TRBJ2-7; 8 nucleotides match TRBD1. CDR3 length equals 13 residues. Germline CDR1 reads LNHDA; CDR2 reads SQIVND (reference sequence). The CDR3 region has the DNA TGTGCCAGTAGCATAGGGACAGGAGGCGAGCAGTACTTC. Protein: CASSIGTGGEQYF.

This clone was seen once. V gene TRBV27 combines with J gene TRBJ1-1; TRBD1 might be the D (5 bases). Germline CDR1 reads MNHEY; CDR2 reads SMNVEV (reference sequence). The CDR3 sequence is 14 residues long. V was trimmed by 8 bases and J by 5 bases, leaving 18 bases between them. The CDR3 reads CASCFRGGGTEAFF. The CDR3 nucleotides are TGTGCCAGCTGCTTCCGGGGGGGAGGGACTGAAGCTTTCTTT.

The rearrangement uses TRBV7-2 and TRBJ1-4; the D is unclear. The CDR3 sequence is 15 residues long. V was cut by 6 bases and J by 5 bases, with 16 bases left in between. Germline V gene data show CDR1 as SGHTA and CDR2 as FQGNSA. The CDR3 loop is CASSPSGFWNEKLFF. The CDR3 nucleotides are TGTGCCAGCAGTCCTAGCGGGTTTTGGAATGAAAAACTGTTTTTT.

CDR3 DNA sequence: TGTGCCATCACACCGGGACAGGGGGCAATCAGTGGCTACACCTTC. Residues: CAITPGQGAISGYTF. This chain joins TRBV10-3 and TRBJ1-2; 12 bases agree with TRBD1. CDR3 length equals 15 residues. With 7 bases clipped from V and 7 bases from J, the junction kept 10 bases outside the gene matches. Germline assignment: CDR1 ENHRY and CDR2 SYGVKD.

J is TRBJ2-2 and V is TRBV29-1; D is possibly TRBD1 (5 bases). V was pared by 3 bases and J by 4 bases, with 9 bases between. This CDR3 spans 13 amino acids. Germline CDR1 and CDR2: SQVTM and ANQGSEA. The CDR3 here is CSVDRVGTGELFF. The CDR3 coding sequence is TGCAGCGTTGACAGGGTGGGCACCGGGGAGCTGTTTTTT.